What follows are 4 T cell receptor beta chains derived from one specimen sequenced in a study of blood T cell repertoires in COVID-19. Clones were sequenced by immunoSEQ multiplex PCR, and TCRdb holds only the in-frame ones, with some missing. The table lists fewer than 250,000 clones, over 80% of them singletons. Sample: peripheral blood. These receptors originate from a woman aged 60-70 years with active or convalescent COVID-19.

The V and J genes are TRBV11-2 and TRBJ2-1; possible D gene TRBD2, 6 bases. Trimming cost V 2 bases and J 0 bases, with 11 bases left between them. The germline V gene encodes CDR1 SGHAT and CDR2 FQNNGV. This CDR3 has 16 amino acids. This chain's CDR3 is CASSLTAGSSYNEQFF. The CDR3 nucleotides read TGTGCCAGCAGCTTAACCGCGGGATCCTCCTACAATGAGCAGTTCTTC.

The chain combines TRBV30 with TRBJ1-6; 7 positions match TRBD1. Germline loops: CDR1 GTSNPN, CDR2 SVGIG (reference sequence). This CDR3 spans 13 amino acids. The V gene end was trimmed by 6 bases and the J gene end by 5 bases; junction bases not matched to a gene: 4. The CDR3 protein is CACGTANNSPLHF. The DNA of the CDR3 is TGTGCCTGCGGGACAGCAAATAATTCACCCCTCCACTTT.

V gene TRBV6-5 combines with J gene TRBJ2-3; 10 bases align to TRBD1. With V trimmed by 9 bases and J by 6 bases, 6 bases remained unmatched. This CDR3 has 13 amino acids. Germline V gene sequence: CDR1 MNHEY, CDR2 SVGAGI. CDR3 nucleotide sequence: TGTGCCAGTCGACAGGGGGCGCTTGATACGCAGTATTTT. It specifies CASRQGALDTQYF.

The chain is built from TRBV5-4 and TRBJ2-3, with 15 positions matching TRBD2. The V segment lost 3 bases and the J segment 0 bases; nucleotides outside the gene matches: 8. The germline V gene has CDR1 SGHNT and CDR2 YYREEE (reference sequence). This CDR3 comprises 19 residues. The CDR3 DNA is TGTGCCAGCAGCTCTGGACTAGCGGGAGGGCCGTTTAGCACAGATACGCAGTATTTT. Amino acid sequence: CASSSGLAGGPFSTDTQYF.